This is a list of T cell receptor beta chains from one sample in a study of neurological immune-mediated disorders. Each CDR3 protein gets one entry after TCRdb re-called the 5' RACE reads with MiXCR. Of approximately 46,000 distinct CDR3 sequences listed, 10% are singletons. The specimen sequenced was PBMCs. Receptors originate from a man in his 70s with HTLV-1-associated myelopathy (HAM/TSP). Both conserved end residues are part of each CDR3. A D gene is named only where the DNA matches it firmly. Part of the rows lack a size; the others show once, few, many or a class for expanded clones.

d_call,v_call,clone_size,j_call,cdr3_aa,cdr3_nt
TRBD1,TRBV7-2,many,TRBJ2-5,CASSSGTGLIQETQYF,TGTGCCAGCAGTTCGGGGACAGGGTTAATCCAAGAGACCCAGTACTTC
TRBD2,TRBV20-1,many,TRBJ2-7,CSARAGGHGYEQYF,TGCAGTGCTCGAGCGGGAGGGCACGGATACGAGCAGTACTTC
NA,TRBV28,many,TRBJ2-7,CASRGLGEQYF,TGTGCCAGCAGGGGGCTAGGCGAGCAGTACTTC
TRBD2,TRBV28,many,TRBJ2-3,CASSAQAGGSTDTQYF,TGTGCCAGCAGTGCGCAAGCGGGAGGGAGCACAGATACGCAGTATTTT
TRBD1,TRBV12-3/TRBV12-4,many,TRBJ2-7,CASSRTGVIYEQYF,TGTGCCAGCAGTCGGACAGGGGTCATCTACGAGCAGTACTTC
NA,TRBV20-1,NA,TRBJ2-7,CSAKNYEQYF,TGCAGTGCCAAAAACTACGAGCAGTACTTC
NA,TRBV7-4,many,TRBJ1-5,CASSLVVDSYYQPQHF,TGTGCCAGCAGCTTAGTAGTCGACAGCTACTATCAGCCCCAGCATTTT
NA,TRBV7-2,many,TRBJ2-7,CASSLFAYEQYF,TGTGCCAGCAGCTTATTCGCCTACGAGCAGTACTTC
TRBD1,TRBV5-1,many,TRBJ1-1,CASTRAGGEGEAFF,TGCGCCAGCACTAGGGCAGGGGGCGAGGGTGAAGCTTTCTTT
TRBD2,TRBV20-1,many,TRBJ2-5,CSAPGSGSRETQYF,TGCAGTGCCCCGGGTAGCGGGAGTCGTGAGACCCAGTACTTC
TRBD1,TRBV2,many,TRBJ2-3,CASSRDRYTDTQYF,TGTGCCAGCAGCCGGGACAGATACACAGATACGCAGTATTTT
TRBD1,TRBV7-6,many,TRBJ1-4,CASSLGQVAEKLFF,TGTGCCAGCAGCTTGGGACAGGTGGCGGAAAAACTGTTTTTT
NA,TRBV11-2,NA,TRBJ2-1,CASRSGRYNEQFF,TGTGCCAGCCGGAGCGGACGTTACAATGAGCAGTTCTTC
NA,TRBV5-1,many,TRBJ1-6,CASSPFDPEGSPLHF,TGCGCCAGCAGCCCATTCGACCCGGAGGGTTCACCCCTCCACTTT
NA,TRBV21-1,many,TRBJ2-2,CASISANTGELFF,TGTGCCAGCATATCGGCAAACACCGGGGAGCTGTTTTTT
NA,TRBV20-1,many,TRBJ2-7,CSARDPGLGSEQYF,TGCAGTGCTAGAGATCCGGGCCTTGGTTCCGAGCAGTACTTC
TRBD2,TRBV10-3,many,TRBJ2-3,CAIRASGRTYSTDTQYF,TGTGCCATCAGGGCTAGCGGGAGGACCTATAGCACAGATACGCAGTATTTT
NA,TRBV27,many,TRBJ2-7,CASGSPPTYEQYF,TGTGCCAGCGGGTCTCCTCCTACCTACGAGCAGTACTTC
NA,TRBV5-1,many,TRBJ2-5,CASSFNLQETQYF,TGCGCCAGCAGCTTCAACCTCCAAGAGACCCAGTACTTC
NA,TRBV12-3/TRBV12-4,many,TRBJ1-5,CASSFSAANQPQHF,TGTGCCAGCAGTTTCTCGGCGGCCAATCAGCCCCAGCATTTT
NA,TRBV29-1,many,TRBJ2-1,CSVAWDYNEQFF,TGCAGCGTTGCATGGGACTACAATGAGCAGTTCTTC
NA,TRBV29-1,many,TRBJ2-5,CSVGQETQYF,TGCAGCGTTGGGCAAGAGACCCAGTACTTC
NA,TRBV12-3/TRBV12-4,many,TRBJ2-2,CASSFGDPSNTGELFF,TGTGCCAGCAGTTTTGGGGATCCCTCGAACACCGGGGAGCTGTTTTTT
TRBD1,TRBV7-8,many,TRBJ1-1,CASSQSRGSTEAFF,TGTGCCAGCAGCCAAAGCAGGGGGAGCACTGAAGCTTTCTTT
TRBD2,TRBV6-5,many,TRBJ2-7,CASSSRLAGAYEQYF,TGTGCCAGCAGTTCCAGACTAGCGGGGGCCTACGAGCAGTACTTC
NA,TRBV7-2,many,TRBJ2-7,CASVSGLSPGYEQYF,TGTGCCAGCGTCTCCGGTCTAAGCCCCGGCTACGAGCAGTACTTC
NA,TRBV29-1,many,TRBJ1-3,CSVERNSGNTIYF,TGCAGCGTTGAACGGAACTCTGGAAACACCATATATTTT
TRBD1,TRBV7-9,many,TRBJ1-1,CASIRDRNTEAFF,TGTGCCAGCATCCGGGACAGGAACACTGAAGCTTTCTTT
NA,TRBV7-2,many,TRBJ2-7,CASSLLGDSYEQYF,TGTGCCAGCAGCCTACTAGGTGACTCCTACGAGCAGTACTTC
TRBD2,TRBV4-2,many,TRBJ2-5,CASSQELAGVGETQYF,TGTGCCAGCAGCCAAGAGTTAGCGGGAGTTGGAGAGACCCAGTACTTC
TRBD2,TRBV5-1,many,TRBJ2-4,CASSGSIGGRNIQYF,TGCGCCAGCAGCGGCTCCATCGGGGGGAGAAACATTCAGTACTTC
NA,TRBV7-2,many,TRBJ2-4,CASSFRPGADIQYF,TGTGCCAGCAGCTTCCGACCCGGAGCAGACATTCAGTACTTC
NA,TRBV5-1,many,TRBJ2-1,CASSLDTPRGYNEQFF,TGCGCCAGCAGCTTGGACACACCGAGGGGTTACAATGAGCAGTTCTTC
TRBD2,TRBV27,many,TRBJ2-3,CASSLYLLAGGRGDTQYF,TGTGCCAGCAGTTTATACCTATTAGCGGGAGGGCGAGGAGATACGCAGTATTTT
NA,TRBV7-2,medium-sized,TRBJ1-5,CASSFAGYSNQPQHF,TGTGCCAGCAGCTTTGCAGGGTATAGCAATCAGCCCCAGCATTTT
TRBD2,TRBV20-1,many,TRBJ2-3,CSARLAGLTDTQYF,TGCAGTGCACGACTAGCGGGACTCACAGATACGCAGTATTTT
NA,TRBV6-2/TRBV6-3,many,TRBJ2-7,CASSGDFTPSYEQYF,TGTGCCAGCAGTGGGGATTTTACGCCCTCCTACGAGCAGTACTTC
NA,TRBV6-5,many,TRBJ2-7,CASSLWNEQYF,TGTGCCAGCAGCCTCTGGAACGAGCAGTACTTC
NA,TRBV25-1,many,TRBJ2-7,CASSESFREQYF,TGTGCCAGCAGTGAATCCTTCCGGGAGCAGTACTTC
NA,TRBV5-1,many,TRBJ2-3,CASSLIQGRDTQYF,TGCGCCAGCAGCTTGATTCAGGGAAGGGATACGCAGTATTTT
NA,TRBV28,NA,TRBJ2-7,CASRLRGAGFNYEQYF,TGTGCCAGCAGACTCAGGGGAGCGGGCTTCAACTACGAGCAGTACTTC
NA,TRBV5-1,many,TRBJ2-6,CASSLVEAGANVLTF,TGCGCCAGCAGCTTGGTGGAAGCTGGGGCCAACGTCCTGACTTTC
TRBD1,TRBV20-1,many,TRBJ1-6,CSATGGWSSNSPLHF,TGCAGTGCCACAGGGGGATGGTCCTCTAATTCACCCCTCCACTTT
NA,TRBV20-1,many,TRBJ1-6,CSARAGISSPLHF,TGCAGTGCTAGGGCTGGGATCAGTTCACCCCTCCACTTT
NA,TRBV19,NA,TRBJ1-6,CASSILTYSSPLHF,TGTGCCAGTAGTATTTTGACTTACTCATCACCCCTCCACTTT
NA,TRBV27,many,TRBJ2-5,CASSSGLTWETQYF,TGTGCCAGCAGTTCTGGATTAACGTGGGAGACCCAGTACTTC
TRBD2,TRBV7-2,many,TRBJ2-3,CASSSVGHRLAGGGQYF,TGTGCCAGCAGCTCGGTCGGACACAGACTAGCGGGAGGGGGGCAGTATTTT
TRBD2,TRBV5-1,many,TRBJ2-7,CASSLDFTSGSLYF,TGCGCCAGCAGCTTGGATTTTACTAGCGGGAGTTTGTACTTC
NA,TRBV28,few,TRBJ2-7,CASSKRVGGVYEQYF,TGTGCCAGCAGTAAGCGGGTCGGAGGGGTGTACGAGCAGTACTTC
TRBD1,TRBV20-1,many,TRBJ2-7,CSAPTGNEQYF,TGCAGTGCCCCGACAGGGAACGAGCAGTACTTC
TRBD1,TRBV5-1,many,TRBJ2-1,CASSLDRGGGEQFF,TGCGCCAGCAGCCTCGACAGGGGTGGTGGTGAGCAGTTCTTC
TRBD1,TRBV12-3/TRBV12-4,many,TRBJ2-4,CASSQGQGDIQYF,TGTGCCAGCAGTCAGGGACAGGGGGACATTCAGTACTTC
TRBD1,TRBV5-8,few,TRBJ2-2,CASYHGTGTANTGELFF,TGTGCCAGCTACCACGGAACCGGGACAGCCAACACCGGGGAGCTGTTTTTT
NA,TRBV20-1,many,TRBJ2-2,CSARGSGTTGELFF,TGCAGTGCTAGAGGTAGCGGTACCACCGGGGAGCTGTTTTTT